The clone carrying this TCR beta chain was seen only a few times. Then a second PCR, running about 6 to 12 cycles, was carried out with a sample-barcoded 5' primer and a J-beta primer mix. MiXCR, applied by TCRdb to the 5' RACE reads, yields one record per CDR3 protein. Of nearly 800,000 distinct CDR3 sequences listed, roughly 25% are singletons. Germline CDR1 is MDHEN and CDR2 is SYDVKM. The CDR3 sequence is 13 residues long. This sample stems from a study of blood T cells in healthy people across ages. For every donor, a draw yielded roughly 10 milliliters of peripheral blood. These same records also appear under a second study, on T cells of mothers and their children. That report adds: In related and unrelated pairs alike, thymic selection shapes TCR recombination output, with inherited differences minor. A slight, non-significant increase in overlap was found for related mother-child pairs relative to unrelated pairs.

The source of this sequence is a boy aged 10-17 years in good health. The chain recombines TRBV28 with TRBJ2-5; D remains unclear. The tail of the sequence fits TRBJ2-7 better, so the J call may be wrong. The sample comprised blood. The CDR3 is CASRAPVQYEQYF. CDR3 nucleotides: TGTGCCAGCAGGGCCCCAGTCCAATACGAGCAGTACTTC.